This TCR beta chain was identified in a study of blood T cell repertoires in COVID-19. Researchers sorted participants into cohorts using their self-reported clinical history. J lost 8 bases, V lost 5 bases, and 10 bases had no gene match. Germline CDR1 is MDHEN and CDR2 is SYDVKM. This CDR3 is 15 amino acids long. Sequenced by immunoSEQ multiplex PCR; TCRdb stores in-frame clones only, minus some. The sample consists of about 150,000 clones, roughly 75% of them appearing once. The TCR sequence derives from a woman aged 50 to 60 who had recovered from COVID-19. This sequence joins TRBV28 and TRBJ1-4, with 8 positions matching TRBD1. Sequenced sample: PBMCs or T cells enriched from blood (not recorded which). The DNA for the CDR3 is TGTGCCAGCAGTCATAGGACAGGGTTTGAAGAAAAACTGTTTTTT. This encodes CASSHRTGFEEKLFF.